The 7 T cell receptor beta chains listed next were all sequenced from one sample in a study of shared clonotypes between healthy human individuals. Naive CD8 cells, CD45RO-negative and positively selected for CCR7, excluded terminally differentiated effector memory CD45RA+ cells. Some clones are missing from TCRdb's copy, which holds only in-frame ones; the method was immunoSEQ multiplex PCR. The table has 1.5 million to 2.5 million clones, approximately 94% seen once. Sequencing was performed on naive CD8+ T cells sorted from blood. These receptors were collected from a man younger than 30 in good health.

V and J are TRBV4-2 and TRBJ1-3, with 7 positions matching TRBD1. This CDR3 is 18 amino acids long. V lost 0 bases to trimming and J lost 1 base; unmatched junction nucleotides: 9. The germline CDR1 and CDR2 sequences are LGHNA and YNFKEQ. In DNA form, the CDR3 reads TGTGCCAGCAGCCAAGATTTGTCAGGGGGAAGTTCTGGAAACACCATATATTTT. It is translated as CASSQDLSGGSSGNTIYF.

The V gene is TRBV11-2, the J gene TRBJ1-4; D is unclear. The CDR3 extends over 16 amino acids. V was trimmed by 1 base and J by 0 bases, leaving 9 bases between them. Germline lookup yields CDR1 SGHAT and CDR2 FQNNGV. The CDR3 sequence is CASSLGPYTTNEKLFF. DNA for the CDR3: TGTGCCAGCAGCTTAGGCCCGTATACAACTAATGAAAAACTGTTTTTT.

V is TRBV10-3 and J is TRBJ2-7; 12 bases fit TRBD2. J was trimmed by 4 bases and V by 11 bases; bases with no gene match: 6. The CDR3 runs to 13 residues. Per the germline V gene, CDR1 is ENHRY and CDR2 is SYGVKD. CDR3 amino acids: CASRLAGVYEQYF. The CDR3, as DNA: TGTGCCTCCAGACTAGCGGGAGTATACGAGCAGTACTTC.

This clone came up a few times. The CDR3 DNA follows: TGTGCCAGTAGTATGTTGGGCCAGCCCTACGAGCAGTACTTC. The encoded protein is CASSMLGQPYEQYF. This sequence joins TRBV19 and TRBJ2-7; D is undetermined. The germline V gene has CDR1 LNHDA and CDR2 SQIVND (reference sequence). CDR3 size: 14 residues. Trimming shortened V by 3 bases and J by 2 bases, and 11 bases separated the two germline ends.

The rearrangement joins TRBV6-1 to TRBJ1-1, with D perhaps TRBD1 (6 bases). The CDR3 runs 14 residues. Germline CDR1 is MNHNS and CDR2 is SASEGT. Trimming cost V 6 bases and J 2 bases, with 13 bases left between them. The CDR3 sequence: CASRLGQLNTEAFF. The CDR3 DNA is TGTGCCAGCAGGCTCGGACAGCTAAACACTGAAGCTTTCTTT.

The gene calls are TRBV4-1 and TRBJ2-3, with D tentatively TRBD1 (5 bases). CDR3 length: 18 amino acids. V shed 0 bases and J shed 1 base, with 17 bases lying between them. CDR1 is MGHRA, CDR2 YSYEKL, per germline. CDR3: CASSQETVIAGGTDTQYF. Written as DNA, the CDR3 is TGCGCCAGCAGCCAAGAGACAGTAATAGCTGGAGGCACAGATACGCAGTATTTT.

This clone was detected only once. CDR3 residues: CASSLLSGPETQYF. The CDR3 nucleotides read TGTGCCAGCAGCTTACTGTCAGGGCCGGAGACCCAGTACTTC. The chain carries TRBV13 and TRBJ2-5; the D gene is possibly TRBD1 (5 bases). The germline V gene encodes CDR1 PRHDT and CDR2 FYEKMQ (reference sequence). The V gene lost 2 bases and the J gene lost 5 bases, with 12 bases spanning the gap. CDR3 length: 14 residues.